This T cell receptor (beta chain) was obtained from a study of blood T cell repertoires in COVID-19. Study-wide context: The United States, Italy and Spain were the sources of the acute and convalescent COVID-19 samples. The analysed material was cDNA or gDNA that came from T cells, B-cell-depleted T cells, or PBMCs.

With 5 bases removed from V and 8 bases from J, the gap between germline ends came to 10 bases. The CDR3 contains 12 residues. Germline V CDR1 and CDR2: MNHNY, SVGAGI (reference sequence). In the original analysis: Scientists estimated how many nucleated cells there were by amplifying reference gene primers. Some clones are missing from TCRdb's copy, which holds only in-frame ones; the method was immunoSEQ multiplex PCR. The V and J calls and clone size are taken from that table; D and trimming were inferred from the DNA. The sample holds about 74,000 clones, roughly 88% seen once. The TCR sequence derives from a woman of 80 years or more with active or convalescent COVID-19. The J gene is TRBJ2-1, the V gene TRBV6-6, with D perhaps TRBD1 (5 bases). The sequencing sample was made of peripheral blood. CDR3 protein: CASSPTRDEQFF. The CDR3 DNA sequence: TGTGCCAGCAGTCCTACCAGGGATGAGCAGTTCTTC.